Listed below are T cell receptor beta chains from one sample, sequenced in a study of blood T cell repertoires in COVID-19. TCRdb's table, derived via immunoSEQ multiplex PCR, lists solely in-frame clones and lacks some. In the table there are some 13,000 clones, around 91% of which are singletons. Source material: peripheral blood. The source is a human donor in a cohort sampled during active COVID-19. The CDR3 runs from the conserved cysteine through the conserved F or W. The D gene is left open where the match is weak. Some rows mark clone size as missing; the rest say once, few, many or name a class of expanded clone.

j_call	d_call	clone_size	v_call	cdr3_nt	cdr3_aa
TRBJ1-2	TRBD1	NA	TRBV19	TGTGCCAGTAGTATTCAGGGGGCTGTCTATGGCTACACCTTC	CASSIQGAVYGYTF
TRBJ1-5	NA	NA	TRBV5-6	TGTGCCAGCAGCTCACTAAATCAGCCCCAGCATTTT	CASSSLNQPQHF
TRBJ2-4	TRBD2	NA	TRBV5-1	TGCGCCAGCAGCTTAGGACTAGCGGGAGTTAACATTCAGTACTTC	CASSLGLAGVNIQYF
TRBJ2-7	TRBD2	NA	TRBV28	TGTGCCAGCAGTACTTACCGACCGGGACTAGCGGGAGGGCCAAGCGAGGCCTACGAGCAGTACTTC	CASSTYRPGLAGGPSEAYEQYF
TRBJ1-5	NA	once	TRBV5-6	TGTGCCAGCAGCTTATCGGGCGGGACTCATAGCAATCAGCCCCAGCATTTT	CASSLSGGTHSNQPQHF
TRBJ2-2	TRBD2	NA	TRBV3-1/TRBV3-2	TGTGCCAGCAGCCGCGGGGGGGCGAACACCGGGGAGCTGTTTTTT	CASSRGGANTGELFF
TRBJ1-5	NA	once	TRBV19	TGTGCCAGTAGTATAGAAGACTGGACACGCAATCAGCCCCAGCATTTT	CASSIEDWTRNQPQHF
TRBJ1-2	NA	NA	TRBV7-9	TGTGCCAGCAGCCTAGCGGAGGCCGACTTCTATGGCTACACCTTC	CASSLAEADFYGYTF
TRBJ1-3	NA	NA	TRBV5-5	TGTGCCAGCAGGACCGGGGGAGCTGGAAACACCATATATTTT	CASRTGGAGNTIYF
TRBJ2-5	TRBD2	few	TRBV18	TGTGCCAGCTCACCTTGGACTAGCGGGTTAGGAGAGACCCAGTACTTC	CASSPWTSGLGETQYF
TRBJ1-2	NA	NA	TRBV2	TGTGCCAGCAGTGAATACCCCCAAGGGGTAGGGCGAGGCTACACCTTC	CASSEYPQGVGRGYTF
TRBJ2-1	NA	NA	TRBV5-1	TGCGCCAGCAGCTTGGCTACTTACCCGAATGAGCAGTTCTTC	CASSLATYPNEQFF
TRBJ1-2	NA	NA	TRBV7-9	TGTGCCAGCAGCTTCCTACAGGGTACCGGCTATGGCTACACCTTC	CASSFLQGTGYGYTF
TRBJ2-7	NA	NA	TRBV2	TGTGCCAGCAGGAGACAGCTCTCCTACGAGCAGTACTTC	CASRRQLSYEQYF
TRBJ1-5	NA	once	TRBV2	TGTGCCAGCAGGGGGGGAAGGTTTGGGCGCAGTTATAGCAATCAGCCCCAGCATTTT	CASRGGRFGRSYSNQPQHF
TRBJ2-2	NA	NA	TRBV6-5	TGTGCCAGCAGTTACCGAGAGAACACCGGGGAGCTGTTTTTT	CASSYRENTGELFF
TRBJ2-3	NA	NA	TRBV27	TGTGCCAGCAGTCCAGGGCCCCTAGGGGATACGCAGTATTTT	CASSPGPLGDTQYF
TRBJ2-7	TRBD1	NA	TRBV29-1	TGCAGCGTTGGAACCGACAGGGGCCAAACTACCTCCTACGAGCAGTACTTC	CSVGTDRGQTTSYEQYF
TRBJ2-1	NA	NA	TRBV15	TGTGCCACCAGCAGAGACAGGGTTTGCGATGAGCAGTTCTTC	CATSRDRVCDEQFF
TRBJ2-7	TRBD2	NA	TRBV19	TGTGCCAGTAGTATGAGCGGGAGGGCCGACGAGCAGTACTTC	CASSMSGRADEQYF
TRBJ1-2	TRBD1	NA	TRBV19	TGTGCCACCCGGACAGGCGCGAACTATGGCTACACCTTC	CATRTGANYGYTF
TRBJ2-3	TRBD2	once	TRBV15	TGTGCCACCAGCACCCAGCCTAGCGGGGGGGCTTCAGATACGCAGTATTTT	CATSTQPSGGASDTQYF
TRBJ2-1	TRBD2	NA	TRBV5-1	TGCGCCAGCAGCTCCCCTGAGTTGGCGAACGCGGGAGGGCTGGATGAGCAGTTCTTC	CASSSPELANAGGLDEQFF
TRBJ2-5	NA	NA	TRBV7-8	TGTGCCAGCAGCACTCAGGGTAGTCGAGAGACCCAGTACTTC	CASSTQGSRETQYF
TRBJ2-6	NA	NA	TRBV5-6	TGTGCCAGCAGCCCGACCCTCCTTCGACAGGCTGGGGCCAACGTCCTGACTTTC	CASSPTLLRQAGANVLTF
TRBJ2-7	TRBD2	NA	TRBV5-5	TGTGCCAGCGGGGCGGGGGAAACAGGTGTCGAGCAGTACTTC	CASGAGETGVEQYF
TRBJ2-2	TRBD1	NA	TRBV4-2	TGTGCCAGCAGCCAAGTCCAGGGGGTAGCCGGGGAGCTGTTTTTT	CASSQVQGVAGELFF
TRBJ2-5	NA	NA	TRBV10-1	TGCGCCAGCAGTGAGTCTGGGGGGTTGGAGACCCAGTACTTC	CASSESGGLETQYF
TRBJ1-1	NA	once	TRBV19	TGTGCCAGTAGCCGGGACACTATCTCTGAAGCTTTCTTT	CASSRDTISEAFF
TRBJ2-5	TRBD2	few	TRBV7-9	TGTGCCAGCAGCCTACCCCGGGAGGGCAGGAGGGAGACCCAGTACTTC	CASSLPREGRRETQYF
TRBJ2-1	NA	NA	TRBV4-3	TGCGCCAGCAGCCAAGATCTTAGCAATGAGCAGTTCTTC	CASSQDLSNEQFF
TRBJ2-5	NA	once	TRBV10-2	TGCGCCAGCAGTGAGCGGGGAGAGGAAGAGACCCAGTACTTC	CASSERGEEETQYF
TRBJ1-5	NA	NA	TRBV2	TGTGCCAGCAGTGGCGGACAATCCTCATGGCAGCCCCAGCATTTT	CASSGGQSSWQPQHF
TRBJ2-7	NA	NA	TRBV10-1	TGCGCCAGCAGTGAGTCGGGCGGGACGACGGGGGAGCAGTACTTC	CASSESGGTTGEQYF
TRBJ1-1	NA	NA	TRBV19	TGTGCCAGTATCGACTCACCCTCGATGGGAGCTTTCTTT	CASIDSPSMGAFF
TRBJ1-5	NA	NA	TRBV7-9	TGTGCCAGCGATGGAGGAAGCAATCAGCCCCAGCATTTT	CASDGGSNQPQHF
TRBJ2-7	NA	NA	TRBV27	TGTGCCAGCAGCTTCACCGACAGTTACGAGCAGTACTTC	CASSFTDSYEQYF
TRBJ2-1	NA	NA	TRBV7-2	TGTGCCAGCAGCAGGAGGCAGGAGCAGTTCTTC	CASSRRQEQFF
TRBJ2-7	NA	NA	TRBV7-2	TGTGCCAGCAGACTAAGTGCCGAGCAGTACTTC	CASRLSAEQYF
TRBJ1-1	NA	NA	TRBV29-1	TGCAGCGTTGAACAGTATGGGCCCGGAGCTTTCTTT	CSVEQYGPGAFF
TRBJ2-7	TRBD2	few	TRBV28	TGTGCCAGCAATATAGCGGGAATGCTCTACGAGCAGTACTTC	CASNIAGMLYEQYF
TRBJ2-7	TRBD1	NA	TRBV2	TGTGCCAGCAATATACAGGGGGTTAGCCGCTACGAGCAGTACTTC	CASNIQGVSRYEQYF
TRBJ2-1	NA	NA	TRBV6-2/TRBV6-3	TGTGCCAGCAGTTACGAAGTTACATTATACAATGAGCAGTTCTTC	CASSYEVTLYNEQFF
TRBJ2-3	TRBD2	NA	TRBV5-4	TGTGCCACCGTCCAACGGGGGGGCCCCACAGATACGCAGTATTTT	CATVQRGGPTDTQYF
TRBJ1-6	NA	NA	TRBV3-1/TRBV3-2	TGTGCCAGCAGCCCGAACATGGTTAATTCACCCCTCCACTTT	CASSPNMVNSPLHF
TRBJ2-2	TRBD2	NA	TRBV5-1	TGCGCCAGCAGCTTGGACCTAGCGGGGGGACTCGGGGAGCTGTTTTTT	CASSLDLAGGLGELFF